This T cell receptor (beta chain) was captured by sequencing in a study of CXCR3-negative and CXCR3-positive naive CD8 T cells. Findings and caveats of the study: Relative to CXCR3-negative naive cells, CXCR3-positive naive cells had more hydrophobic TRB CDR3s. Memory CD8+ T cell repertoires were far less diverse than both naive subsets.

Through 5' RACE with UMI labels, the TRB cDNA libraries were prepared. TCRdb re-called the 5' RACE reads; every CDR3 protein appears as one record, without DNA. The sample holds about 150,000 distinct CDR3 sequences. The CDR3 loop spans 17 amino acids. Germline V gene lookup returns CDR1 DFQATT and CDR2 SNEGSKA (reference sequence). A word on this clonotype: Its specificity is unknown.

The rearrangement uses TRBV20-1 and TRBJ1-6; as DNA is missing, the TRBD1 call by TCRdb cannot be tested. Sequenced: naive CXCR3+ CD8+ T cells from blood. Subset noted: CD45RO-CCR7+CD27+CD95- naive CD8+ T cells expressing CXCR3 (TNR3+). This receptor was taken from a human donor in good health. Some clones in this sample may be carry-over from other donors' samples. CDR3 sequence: CSASPLEEGDYNSPLHF.